Following are 15 T cell receptor beta chains from one sample sequenced in a study of T cell responses to AZD1222 COVID-19 vaccine. Measured with immunoSEQ multiplex PCR; TCRdb has only the in-frame clones, and not every one. The sample includes around 120,000 clones, roughly 93% of them seen just once. The sample was peripheral blood, taken on day 0 of AZD1222 vaccination. Receptors were obtained from an adult in good health.

The chain has TRBV11-3 and TRBJ1-1; TRBD1 might be the D (5 bases). Germline loops: CDR1 SGHNT, CDR2 YENEEA. The CDR3 length is 14 residues. The V and J ends lost 5 bases and 3 bases respectively, with 13 bases between them. CDR3 region: CASSAGTEDTEAFF. The CDR3, as DNA: TGTGCCAGCAGCGCGGGGACGGAGGACACTGAAGCTTTCTTT.

This clone appeared once. The chain carries TRBV4-1 and TRBJ2-2, with 7 bases lining up with TRBD1. The CDR3 spans 17 residues. V lost 1 base and J lost 6; bases outside the gene matches: 11. Germline V lookup: CDR1 MGHRA, CDR2 YSYEKL. CDR3 nucleotides: TGCGCCAGCAGCCAAGTTGCGGACAGGTCGTTCTCCGGGGAGCTGTTTTTT. This codes for CASSQVADRSFSGELFF.

This sequence joins TRBV3-1 (or the pseudogene TRBV3-2) and TRBJ1-2; possible D gene TRBD1, 5 bases. The germline V and J ends were trimmed by 0 bases and 2 bases, with 19 bases remaining between them. This CDR3 contains 18 residues. In germline, CDR1 is LGHDT, CDR2 YNNKEL (reference sequence). The CDR3 DNA follows: TGTGCCAGCAGCCAAGAAGTCCGGGGCACCCCAAGGAACTATGGCTACACCTTC. Translation gives CASSQEVRGTPRNYGYTF.

Comments on this clone: An end of the junction does not agree with germline; a read error may underlie this. V is TRBV28 and J is TRBJ1-2, with D tentatively TRBD1 (5 bases). CDR3 size: 14 residues. Germline loops: CDR1 MDHEN, CDR2 SYDVKM. As DNA, the CDR3 is TGTGCCAGCAGCTTATATCAGGGAGCATATGGCTACACCTTC. Translation gives CASSLYQGAYGYTF.

The chain employs TRBV3-1 (or the pseudogene TRBV3-2) and TRBJ1-2; 7 positions match TRBD1. The CDR3 is 14 amino acids. The germline gives CDR1 LGHDT, CDR2 YNNKEL (reference sequence). The J segment lost 6 bases and the V segment lost 3 bases, leaving 7 bases of the junction unmatched. Here the CDR3 DNA reads TGTGCCAGCAGCCATCTCACAGGGGAGGATGGCTACACCTTC. It encodes CASSHLTGEDGYTF.

This clone was observed once. CDR3 sequence reads: CASSSGRAAGELFF. The CDR3 DNA reads TGTGCCAGCAGCTCCGGCAGGGCCGCCGGGGAGCTGTTTTTT. The V and J genes are TRBV7-3 and TRBJ2-2; possibly TRBD1 for D (5 bases). The CDR3 runs 14 residues. Germline loops: CDR1 SGHTA, CDR2 FQGTGA. Trimming took off 4 bases at V and 6 bases at J, with 12 bases between the two ends. Based on the CDR3 plus reference TRBV7-3 and TRBJ2-2, the full variable domain is GAGVSQTPSNKVTEKGKYVELRCDPISGHTALYWYRQSLGQGPEFLIYFQGTGAADDSGLPNDRFFAVRPEGSVSTLKIQRTERGDSAVYLCASSSGRAAGELFFGEGSRLTVL.

This clone was observed a few times. Here the CDR3 reads CATSSRRSYEQYF. CDR3 nucleotide sequence: TGTGCCACCAGCAGTAGACGGTCCTACGAGCAGTACTTC. V usage is TRBV15 and J usage is TRBJ2-7; D call uncertain. Trimming left V 3 bases short and J 1 base short, with 7 bases between. CDR1 and CDR2 from the germline V gene are LNHNV and YYDKDF (reference sequence). The CDR3 is 13 residues long.

This clone was observed a single time. The chain uses TRBV4-1 and TRBJ2-7; TRBD2 agrees at 7 bases. This CDR3 is 16 amino acids long. V dropped 0 bases and J dropped 3; count of bases not matched to a gene: 8. Germline CDR1 reads MGHRA; CDR2 reads YSYEKL. The CDR3: CASSQDQWGGHYEQYF. The CDR3 DNA is TGCGCCAGCAGCCAAGACCAGTGGGGAGGGCACTACGAGCAGTACTTC.

This chain connects TRBV14 to TRBJ2-7; D unresolved. Germline CDR1 is SGHDN and CDR2 is FVKESK. Trimming took 1 base from V and 3 from J, leaving 7 bases between them. This CDR3 spans 13 amino acids. The CDR3 spells CASSQVVDYEQYF. CDR3 DNA: TGTGCCAGCAGCCAAGTGGTCGACTACGAGCAGTACTTC. The entire variable domain, with the rest obtained from reference TRBV14 and TRBJ2-7, is as follows: EAGVTQFPSHSVIEKGQTVTLRCDPISGHDNLYWYRRVMGKEIKFLLHFVKESKQDESGMPNNRFLAERTGGTYSTLKVQPAELEDSGVYFCASSQVVDYEQYFGPGTRLTVT.

The chain employs TRBV19 and TRBJ1-4, with D hard to call. Looked up from germline, CDR1 is LNHDA and CDR2 is SQIVND (reference sequence). The CDR3 is 13 residues long. V gave up 10 bases and J gave up 3 bases, with 12 bases separating them. The CDR3 nucleotides read TGTGCCACTACGGGAGGGTCTAATGAAAAACTGTTTTTT. Translated: CATTGGSNEKLFF.

The V call is TRBV28, the J call TRBJ2-3; D remains unclear. Germline V gene lookup returns CDR1 MDHEN and CDR2 SYDVKM. The CDR3 sequence is 13 residues long. V was clipped by 3 bases and J by 4 bases, with 8 bases between them. CDR3 residues: CASSFGGADTQYF. CDR3 sequence (DNA): TGTGCCAGCAGTTTTGGTGGGGCAGATACGCAGTATTTT.

V is TRBV11-2 and J is TRBJ2-7; 11 positions match TRBD2. Germline CDR1 SGHAT, CDR2 FQNNGV. V lost 6 bases, J lost 5 bases, and 12 bases stayed unmatched. The CDR3 length is 16 residues. CDR3 sequence reads: CASSFPGLADGNEQYF. CDR3 DNA sequence: TGTGCCAGCAGTTTTCCGGGACTAGCGGATGGCAACGAGCAGTACTTC.

This chain connects TRBV28 to TRBJ1-1, with D perhaps TRBD1 (5 bases). Germline values: CDR1 MDHEN, CDR2 SYDVKM. Trimming pared 6 bases from V and 11 bases from J, leaving 16 bases between. The CDR3 has 12 residues. The CDR3 region is CASRAYRLAAFF. CDR3 DNA sequence: TGTGCCAGCAGAGCCTACAGGCTGGCCGCTTTCTTT. The full variable domain, in which reference TRBV28 and TRBJ1-1 provide the parts outside the CDR3, is DVKVTQSSRYLVKRTGEKVFLECVQDMDHENMFWYRQDPGLGLRLIYFSYDVKMKEKGDIPEGYSVSREKKERFSLILESASTNQTSMYLCASRAYRLAAFFGQGTRLTVV.

The rearrangement joins TRBV5-1 to TRBJ1-2; D ambiguous. The CDR3 is 14 amino acids. Trimming left V 4 bases short and J 0 bases short, with 10 bases between. Per the germline V gene, CDR1 is SGHRS and CDR2 is YFSETQ. The CDR3 protein is CASSQVDPNYGYTF. CDR3 sequence (DNA): TGCGCCAGCAGCCAGGTTGACCCTAACTATGGCTACACCTTC.

The chain joins TRBV5-1 to TRBJ1-4; D gene ambiguous. The CDR3 sequence is 14 residues long. CDR1 and CDR2 from the germline V gene are SGHRS and YFSETQ. V lost 6 bases to trimming and J lost 3 bases, with 12 bases between them. In nucleotides, the CDR3 is TGCGCCAGCACCCTCGATAGAGCTAATGAAAAACTGTTTTTT. Protein sequence: CASTLDRANEKLFF.